Listed below are T cell receptor beta chains from one sample, sequenced in a study of vaccination effects on CD4 cells after COVID-19. Their recognized antigens are unknown. Assay: immunoSEQ multiplex PCR; the TCRdb copy retains only in-frame clones and omits some. The data hold 50,000 or so clones, with roughly 79% observed a single time. The sequencing here drew on CD4+ T cells from PBMCs cultured with HCoV-OC43 spike peptides, taken before COVID-19 vaccination. These receptor sequences come from a human donor who received a COVID-19 vaccine. CDR3s include the opening cysteine and the closing phenylalanine or tryptophan. The D gene is left open where the match is weak. Only part of the rows carry a size: once, few, many, or a class if the clone is expanded.

j_gene,d_gene,v_gene,abundance,CDR3nt,CDR3aa
TRBJ1-1,NA,TRBV7-2,NA,TGTGCCAGCAGCTTAAGGATGAACACTGAAGCTTTCTTT,CASSLRMNTEAFF
TRBJ2-2,NA,TRBV5-1,NA,TGCGCCAGCAGCAACAGGGTAACCACCGGGGAGCTGTTTTTT,CASSNRVTTGELFF
TRBJ1-2,TRBD1,TRBV9,NA,TGTGCCAGCAGCGAGGGGCGGACAGGGGGCTATGGCTACACCTTC,CASSEGRTGGYGYTF
TRBJ1-2,NA,TRBV3-1/TRBV3-2,NA,TGTGCCAGCAGCCAAGTCGGGGCGCCGACCGTTAACTATGGCTACACCTTC,CASSQVGAPTVNYGYTF
TRBJ1-3,NA,TRBV4-3,NA,TGCGCCAGCAGCCAAGGGGTGGGTCCGGCCTTCTCTGGAAACACCATATATTTT,CASSQGVGPAFSGNTIYF
TRBJ2-1,TRBD1,TRBV18,NA,TGTGCCAGCTCACAAACCCGGGACAGCTACAATGAGCAGTTCTTC,CASSQTRDSYNEQFF
TRBJ2-6,TRBD1,TRBV7-9,NA,TGTGCCAGCAGCCGGGGGACAGGTGGAATCTCTGGGGCCAACGTCCTGACTTTC,CASSRGTGGISGANVLTF
TRBJ1-4,NA,TRBV18,NA,TGTGCCAGCTCATACACAGGGTCCGCTAATGAAAAACTGTTTTTT,CASSYTGSANEKLFF
TRBJ1-1,NA,TRBV19,NA,TGTGCCAGTAGTATCATCGGGGGCAAGCATGGGGACACTGAAGCTTTCTTT,CASSIIGGKHGDTEAFF
TRBJ2-3,NA,TRBV5-1,NA,TGCGCCAGCAGCGCCCCCGAGGGCACAGATACGCAGTATTTT,CASSAPEGTDTQYF
TRBJ2-2,NA,TRBV2,few,TGTGCCAGCAGTGTGCAGGGGTTCGTCGGCGGGGAGCTGTTTTTT,CASSVQGFVGGELFF
TRBJ1-1,NA,TRBV5-4,NA,TGTGCCAGCAGCTTGGATACCGGGGCGAACACTGAAGCTTTCTTT,CASSLDTGANTEAFF
TRBJ1-2,NA,TRBV20-1,NA,TGCAGTGCTCACAGGGTTCACGGCACCTTC,CSAHRVHGTF
TRBJ2-2,TRBD1,TRBV7-2,NA,TGTGCCAGCAGCTCGGCCGGGACAGGGTATACCGGGGAGCTGTTTTTT,CASSSAGTGYTGELFF
TRBJ1-1,NA,TRBV6-4,NA,TGTGCCAGCAGTTCAACAGGGAACACTGAAGCTTTCTTT,CASSSTGNTEAFF
TRBJ2-5,NA,TRBV19,NA,TGTGCCAGTAGTATCAGGGGTCCCCAAGAGACCCAGTACTTC,CASSIRGPQETQYF
TRBJ2-1,TRBD2,TRBV28,NA,TGTGCCAGCAGAAAAGCGGGGGGAAACAATGAGCAGTTCTTC,CASRKAGGNNEQFF
TRBJ2-2,NA,TRBV10-3,NA,TGTGCCATCAGTGAGTCAAGGCAGGCCTCCACCGGGGAGCTGTTTTTT,CAISESRQASTGELFF
TRBJ1-3,NA,TRBV19,few,TGTGCCAGTAGTATAACAGGGATTGGAAACACCATATATTTT,CASSITGIGNTIYF
TRBJ2-1,NA,TRBV7-8,NA,TGTGCCAGCAGCTCGGGGTACAATGAGCAGTTCTTC,CASSSGYNEQFF
TRBJ2-1,TRBD2,TRBV7-2,few,TGTGCCAGTACAAAACTAGCGGGGACCAATGAGCAGTTCTTC,CASTKLAGTNEQFF
TRBJ2-5,NA,TRBV28,NA,TGTGCCAGCATGGTGGTCAGGGCAGAGACCCAGTACTTC,CASMVVRAETQYF
TRBJ2-2,NA,TRBV12-5,NA,TGTGCTAGTGGTTTGGTACGGACGGCGAACACCGGGGAGCTGTTTTTT,CASGLVRTANTGELFF
TRBJ1-1,NA,TRBV6-2/TRBV6-3,once,TGTGCCAGCAGTTACCCCCAGAAGTACACTGAAGCTTTCTTT,CASSYPQKYTEAFF
TRBJ1-2,NA,TRBV6-5,once,TGTGCCAGCAGTCCCAATTTGTCGTTGGAGTATGGCTACACCTTC,CASSPNLSLEYGYTF
TRBJ1-2,NA,TRBV5-1,once,TGCGCCAGCAGCTCCGAGGGGGGGTATGGCTACACCTTC,CASSSEGGYGYTF
TRBJ1-4,NA,TRBV24-1,NA,TGTGCCACCAGTGACACCCCGGGGGAACTGTTTTTT,CATSDTPGELFF
TRBJ1-1,NA,TRBV3-1/TRBV3-2,NA,TGTGCCAGCAGCCATGGATATGGAGTGAACACTGAAGCTTTCTTT,CASSHGYGVNTEAFF
TRBJ1-6,NA,TRBV7-2,NA,TGTGCCAGCAGCTTAGTGGCCTCGGTTAGCTCCTATAATTCACCCCTCCACTTT,CASSLVASVSSYNSPLHF
TRBJ1-4,NA,TRBV5-1,NA,TGCGCCAGCAGCTTTAGTATTATTGGGCAGCCAAATGAAAAACTGTTTTTT,CASSFSIIGQPNEKLFF